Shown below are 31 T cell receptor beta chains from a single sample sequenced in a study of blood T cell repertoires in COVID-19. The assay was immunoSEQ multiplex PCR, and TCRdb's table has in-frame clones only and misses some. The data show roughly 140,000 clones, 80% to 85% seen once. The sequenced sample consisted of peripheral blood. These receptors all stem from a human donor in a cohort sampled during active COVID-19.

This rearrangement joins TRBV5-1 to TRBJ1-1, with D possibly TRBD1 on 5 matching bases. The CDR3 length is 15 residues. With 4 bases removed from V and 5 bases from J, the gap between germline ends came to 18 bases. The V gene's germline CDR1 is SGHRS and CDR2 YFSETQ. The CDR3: CASSARTDRGTEAFF. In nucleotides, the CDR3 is TGCGCCAGCAGCGCCCGGACCGACCGGGGGACTGAAGCTTTCTTT.

CDR3 amino acids: CASSSNFGQAINTDTQYF. CDR3 nucleotides: TGTGCCAGCAGCTCCAATTTCGGACAGGCCATAAACACAGATACGCAGTATTTT. The chain couples TRBV6-2 or TRBV6-3 to TRBJ2-3; 7 nucleotides agree with TRBD1. Germline V gene sequence: CDR1 MNHEY, CDR2 SVGEGT. The CDR3 runs 18 residues. V lost 6 bases to trimming and J lost 2 bases; unmatched junction nucleotides: 17.

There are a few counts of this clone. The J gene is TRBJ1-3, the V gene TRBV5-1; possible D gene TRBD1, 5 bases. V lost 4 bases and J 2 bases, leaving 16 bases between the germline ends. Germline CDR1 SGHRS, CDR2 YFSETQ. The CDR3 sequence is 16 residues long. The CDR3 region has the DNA TGCGCCAGCAGCCAGACCCGTGGGGCCCCTGGAAACACCATATATTTT. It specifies CASSQTRGAPGNTIYF.

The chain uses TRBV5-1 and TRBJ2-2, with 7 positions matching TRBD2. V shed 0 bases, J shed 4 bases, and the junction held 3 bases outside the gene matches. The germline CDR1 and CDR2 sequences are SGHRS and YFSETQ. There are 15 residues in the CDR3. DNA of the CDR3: TGCGCCAGCAGCTTGGTTCCGGGGGGCACCGGGGAGCTGTTTTTT. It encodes CASSLVPGGTGELFF.

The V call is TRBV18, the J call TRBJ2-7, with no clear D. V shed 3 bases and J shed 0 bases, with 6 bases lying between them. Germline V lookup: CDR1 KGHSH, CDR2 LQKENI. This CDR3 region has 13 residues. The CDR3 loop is CASSPPYSYEQYF. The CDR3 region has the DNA TGTGCCAGCTCACCCCCTTACTCCTACGAGCAGTACTTC. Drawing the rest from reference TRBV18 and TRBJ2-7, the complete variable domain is NAGVMQNPRHLVRRRGQEARLRCSPMKGHSHVYWYRQLPEEGLKFMVYLQKENIIDESGMPKERFSAEFPKEGPSILRIQQVVRGDSAAYFCASSPPYSYEQYFGPGTRLTVT.

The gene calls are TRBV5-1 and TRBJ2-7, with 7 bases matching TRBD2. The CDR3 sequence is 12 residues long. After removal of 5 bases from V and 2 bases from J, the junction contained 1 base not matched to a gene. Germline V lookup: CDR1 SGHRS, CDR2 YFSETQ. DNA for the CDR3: TGCGCCAGCAGGAGCGGGGCCTACGAGCAGTACTTC. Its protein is CASRSGAYEQYF.

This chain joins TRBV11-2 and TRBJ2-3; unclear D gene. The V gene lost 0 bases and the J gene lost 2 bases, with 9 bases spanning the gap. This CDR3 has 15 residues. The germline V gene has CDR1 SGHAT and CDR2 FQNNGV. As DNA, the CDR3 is TGTGCCAGCAGCTTAGACAGAACCTTCACAGATACGCAGTATTTT. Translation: CASSLDRTFTDTQYF.

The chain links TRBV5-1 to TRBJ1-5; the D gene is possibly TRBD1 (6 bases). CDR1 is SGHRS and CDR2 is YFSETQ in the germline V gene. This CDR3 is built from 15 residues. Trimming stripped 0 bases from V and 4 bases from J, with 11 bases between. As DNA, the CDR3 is TGCGCCAGCAGCTTGGGTGACAGGAAGAATCAGCCCCAGCATTTT. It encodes CASSLGDRKNQPQHF.

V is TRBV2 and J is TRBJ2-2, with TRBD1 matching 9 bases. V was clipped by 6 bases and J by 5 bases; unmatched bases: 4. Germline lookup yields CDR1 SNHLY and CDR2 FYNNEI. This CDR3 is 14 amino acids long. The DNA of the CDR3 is TGTGCCAGCAGAACAGGGGGCGGGACCGGGGAGCTGTTTTTT. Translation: CASRTGGGTGELFF.

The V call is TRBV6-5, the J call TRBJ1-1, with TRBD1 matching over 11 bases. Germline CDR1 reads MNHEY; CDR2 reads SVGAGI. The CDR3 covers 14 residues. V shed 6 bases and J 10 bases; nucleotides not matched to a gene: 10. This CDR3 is CASRRTGGRYRAFF. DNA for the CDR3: TGTGCCAGCAGGAGGACAGGGGGCAGGTATCGAGCTTTCTTT.

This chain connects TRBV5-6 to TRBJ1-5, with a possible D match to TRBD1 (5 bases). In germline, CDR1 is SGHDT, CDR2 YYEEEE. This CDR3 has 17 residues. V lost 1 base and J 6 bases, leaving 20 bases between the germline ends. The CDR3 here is CASSLFEARRGGQPQHF. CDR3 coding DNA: TGTGCCAGCAGCTTGTTCGAAGCTCGGAGGGGTGGTCAGCCCCAGCATTTT.

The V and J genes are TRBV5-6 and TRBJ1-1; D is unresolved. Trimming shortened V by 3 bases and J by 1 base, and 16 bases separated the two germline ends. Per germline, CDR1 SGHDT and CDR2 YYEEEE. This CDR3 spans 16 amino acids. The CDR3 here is CASSSSARIANTEAFF. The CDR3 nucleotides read TGTGCCAGCAGCTCATCAGCCCGGATAGCGAACACTGAAGCTTTCTTT.

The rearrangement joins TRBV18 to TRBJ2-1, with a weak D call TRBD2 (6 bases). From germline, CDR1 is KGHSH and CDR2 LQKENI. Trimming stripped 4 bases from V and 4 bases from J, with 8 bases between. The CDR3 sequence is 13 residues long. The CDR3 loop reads CASSLGLYNEQFF. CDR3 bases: TGTGCCAGCTCACTCGGACTATACAATGAGCAGTTCTTC.

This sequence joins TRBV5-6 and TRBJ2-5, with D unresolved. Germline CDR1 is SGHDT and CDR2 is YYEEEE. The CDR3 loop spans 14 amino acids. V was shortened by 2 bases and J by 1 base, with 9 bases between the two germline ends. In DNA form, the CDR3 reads TGTGCCAGCAGCTTACCCTACGCCCAAGAGACCCAGTACTTC. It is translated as CASSLPYAQETQYF. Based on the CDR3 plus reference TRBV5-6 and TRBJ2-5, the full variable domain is DAGVTQSPTHLIKTRGQQVTLRCSPKSGHDTVSWYQQALGQGPQFIFQYYEEEERQRGNFPDRFSGHQFPNYSSELNVNALLLGDSALYLCASSLPYAQETQYFGPGTRLLVL.

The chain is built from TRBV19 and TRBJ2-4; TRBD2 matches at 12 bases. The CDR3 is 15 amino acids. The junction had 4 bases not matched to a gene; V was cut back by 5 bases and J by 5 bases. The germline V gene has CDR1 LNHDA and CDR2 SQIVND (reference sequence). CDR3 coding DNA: TGTGCCAGTAGTCCCCTAGCGGGGGGGGAAAACATTCAGTACTTC. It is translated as CASSPLAGGENIQYF.

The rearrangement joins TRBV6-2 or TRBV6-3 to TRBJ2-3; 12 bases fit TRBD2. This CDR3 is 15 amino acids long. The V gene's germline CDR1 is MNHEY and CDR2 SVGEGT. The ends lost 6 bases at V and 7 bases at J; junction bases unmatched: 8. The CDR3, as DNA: TGTGCCAGCAGCTTGACTAGCGGGGGCACTCATACGCAGTATTTT. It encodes CASSLTSGGTHTQYF.

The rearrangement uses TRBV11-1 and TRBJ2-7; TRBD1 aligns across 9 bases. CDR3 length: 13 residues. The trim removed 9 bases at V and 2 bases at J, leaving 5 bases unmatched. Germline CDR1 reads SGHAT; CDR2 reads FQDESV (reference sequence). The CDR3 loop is CASNRQGAYEQYF. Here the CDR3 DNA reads TGTGCCAGTAACCGACAGGGGGCCTACGAGCAGTACTTC.

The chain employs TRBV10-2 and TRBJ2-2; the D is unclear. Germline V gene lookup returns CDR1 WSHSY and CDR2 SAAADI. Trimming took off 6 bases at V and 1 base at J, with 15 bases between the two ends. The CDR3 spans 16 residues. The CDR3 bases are TGCGCCAGCAGCCCCCCTGGTTACGGGAACACCGGGGAGCTGTTTTTT. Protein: CASSPPGYGNTGELFF.

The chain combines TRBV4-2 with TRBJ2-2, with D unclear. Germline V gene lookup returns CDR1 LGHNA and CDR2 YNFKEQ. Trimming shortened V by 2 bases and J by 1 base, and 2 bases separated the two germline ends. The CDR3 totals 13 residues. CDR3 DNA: TGTGCCAGCAGCCAACTGAACACCGGGGAGCTGTTTTTT. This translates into CASSQLNTGELFF.

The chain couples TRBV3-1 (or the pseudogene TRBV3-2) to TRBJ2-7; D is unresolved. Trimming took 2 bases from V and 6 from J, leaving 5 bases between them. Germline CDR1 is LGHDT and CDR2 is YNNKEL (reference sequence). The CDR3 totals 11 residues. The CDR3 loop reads CASSQSVEQYF. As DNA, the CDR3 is TGTGCCAGCAGCCAATCGGTCGAGCAGTACTTC.

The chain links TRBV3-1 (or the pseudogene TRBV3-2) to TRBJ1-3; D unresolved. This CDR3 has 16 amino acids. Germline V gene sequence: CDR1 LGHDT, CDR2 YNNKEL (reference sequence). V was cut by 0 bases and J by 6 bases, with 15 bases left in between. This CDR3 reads CASSQDPRGGPNTIYF. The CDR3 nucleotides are TGTGCCAGCAGCCAAGACCCCCGGGGAGGGCCAAACACCATATATTTT.

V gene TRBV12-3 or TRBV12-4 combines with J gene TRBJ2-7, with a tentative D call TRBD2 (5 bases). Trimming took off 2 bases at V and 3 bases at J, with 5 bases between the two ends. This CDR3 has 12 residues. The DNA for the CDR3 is TGTGCCAGCAGTTTAAGCGGCTACGAGCAGTACTTC. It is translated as CASSLSGYEQYF.

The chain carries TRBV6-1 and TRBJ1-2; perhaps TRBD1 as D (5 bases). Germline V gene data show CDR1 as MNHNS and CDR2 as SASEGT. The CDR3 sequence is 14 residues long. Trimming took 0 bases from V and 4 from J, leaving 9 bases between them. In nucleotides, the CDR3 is TGTGCCAGCAGTGAAGCCGCAGGGATCTATGGCTACACCTTC. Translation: CASSEAAGIYGYTF.

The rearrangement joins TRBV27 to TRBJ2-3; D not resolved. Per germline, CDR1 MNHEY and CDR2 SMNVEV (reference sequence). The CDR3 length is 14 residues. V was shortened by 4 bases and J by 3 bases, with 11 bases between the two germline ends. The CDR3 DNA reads TGTGCCAGCAGTTCTGTAACCAGAACAGATACGCAGTATTTT. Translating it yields CASSSVTRTDTQYF.

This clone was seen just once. The CDR3 nucleotides are TGTGCCAGTAGTATAGTATCCGGGACAGAAGAGACCCAGTACTTC. Translating it yields CASSIVSGTEETQYF. V gene TRBV19 combines with J gene TRBJ2-5, with 7 bases lining up with TRBD1. This CDR3 spans 15 amino acids. Germline CDR1 reads LNHDA; CDR2 reads SQIVND (reference sequence). The V gene end was trimmed by 1 base and the J gene end by 3 bases; junction bases not matched to a gene: 5.

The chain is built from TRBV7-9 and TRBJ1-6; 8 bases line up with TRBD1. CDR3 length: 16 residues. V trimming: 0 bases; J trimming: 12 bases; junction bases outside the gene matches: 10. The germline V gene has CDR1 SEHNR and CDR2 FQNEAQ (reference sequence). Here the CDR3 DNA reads TGTGCCAGCAGCTTAGCGGACAGGGCCCTCGGGGTACCCCTCCACTTT. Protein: CASSLADRALGVPLHF.

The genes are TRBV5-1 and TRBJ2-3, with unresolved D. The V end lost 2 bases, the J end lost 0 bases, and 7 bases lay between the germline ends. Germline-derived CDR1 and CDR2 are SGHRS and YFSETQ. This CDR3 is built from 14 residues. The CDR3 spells CASSFLESTDTQYF. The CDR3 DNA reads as TGCGCCAGCAGCTTTCTCGAGAGCACAGATACGCAGTATTTT.

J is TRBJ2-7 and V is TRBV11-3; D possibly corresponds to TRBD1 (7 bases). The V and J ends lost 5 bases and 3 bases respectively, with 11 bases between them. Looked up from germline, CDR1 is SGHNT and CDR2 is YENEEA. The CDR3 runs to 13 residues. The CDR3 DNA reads TGTGCCAGCAGCCGGGGGACAGACTACGAGCAGTACTTC. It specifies CASSRGTDYEQYF.

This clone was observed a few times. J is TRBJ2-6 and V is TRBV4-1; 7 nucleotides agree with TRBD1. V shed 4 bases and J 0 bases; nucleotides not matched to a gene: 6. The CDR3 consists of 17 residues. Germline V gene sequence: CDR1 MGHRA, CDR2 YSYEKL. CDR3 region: CASSRGTASSGANVLTF. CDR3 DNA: TGCGCCAGCAGCCGAGGGACAGCGTCCTCTGGGGCCAACGTCCTGACTTTC.

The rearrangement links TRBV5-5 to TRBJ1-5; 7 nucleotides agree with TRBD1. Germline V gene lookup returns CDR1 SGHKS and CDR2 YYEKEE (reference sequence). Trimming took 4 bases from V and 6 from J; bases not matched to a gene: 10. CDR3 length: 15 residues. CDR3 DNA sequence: TGTGCCAGCAGCCCCTCCGGGACAGTGGGTCAGCCCCAGCATTTT. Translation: CASSPSGTVGQPQHF. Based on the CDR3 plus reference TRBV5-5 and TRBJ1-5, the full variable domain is DAGVTQSPTHLIKTRGQQVTLRCSPISGHKSVSWYQQVLGQGPQFIFQYYEKEERGRGNFPDRFSARQFPNYSSELNVNALLLGDSALYLCASSPSGTVGQPQHFGDGTRLSIL.

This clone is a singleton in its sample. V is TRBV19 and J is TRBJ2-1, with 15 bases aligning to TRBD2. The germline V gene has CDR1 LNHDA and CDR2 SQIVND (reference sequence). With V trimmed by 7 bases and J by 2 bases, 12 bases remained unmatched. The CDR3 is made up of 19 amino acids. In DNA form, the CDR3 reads TGTGCCAGTACCCCGCGAGGACTAGCGGGGGGGGGAACCTACAATGAGCAGTTCTTC. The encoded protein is CASTPRGLAGGGTYNEQFF.